The 4 T cell receptor beta chains listed next were all sequenced from one sample in a study of T cells in Graves' hyperthyroidism and ophthalmopathy. From RNA transcripts, TCR beta CDR3 regions were amplified. HTBI primers were employed in a first-round RT-PCR of the TCR CDR3. TCRdb re-analysed the multiplex PCR reads in MiXCR, keeping a single row per CDR3 protein. The table shows 600,000 or so distinct CDR3 sequences, with 15% to 20% occurring only once. Sample: blood. The receptors were gathered from a woman in her 30s with Graves' hyperthyroidism.

The sample holds many counts of this clonotype. The rearrangement uses TRBV7-2 and TRBJ2-5; D call uncertain. The V end lost 1 base, the J end lost 5 bases, and 14 bases lay between the germline ends. The CDR3 contains 15 residues. Germline V gives CDR1 SGHTA, CDR2 FQGNSA. The CDR3 region is CASSLGVGPLETQYF. The CDR3 DNA is TGTGCCAGCAGCTTAGGGGTCGGGCCTTTGGAGACCCAGTACTTC.

This clonotype was detected only a few times. This chain's CDR3 is CAISESVGDTQYF. DNA for the CDR3: TGTGCCATCAGTGAGTCAGTCGGAGATACGCAGTATTTT. The genes are TRBV10-3 and TRBJ2-3, with unresolved D. Germline V gives CDR1 ENHRY, CDR2 SYGVKD. With 0 bases removed from V and 5 bases from J, the gap between germline ends came to 6 bases. This CDR3 is 13 amino acids long.

This clonotype showed up many times. This sequence joins TRBV20-1 and TRBJ1-5, with 8 bases fitting TRBD1. The CDR3 is 14 residues long. Germline V gene data show CDR1 as DFQATT and CDR2 as SNEGSKA (reference sequence). Losses at the gene ends were 4 bases for V and 4 bases for J; bases not matched to a gene: 6. The CDR3 is CSAKPGTGNQPQHF. For the CDR3, the DNA is TGCAGTGCTAAACCCGGGACAGGAAATCAGCCCCAGCATTTT.

This clonotype was detected a few times. The V call is TRBV11-2, the J call TRBJ2-1; TRBD1 matches 9 bases. The junction had 8 bases not matched to a gene; V was cut back by 4 bases and J by 4 bases. Germline V gene lookup returns CDR1 SGHAT and CDR2 FQNNGV. CDR3 length equals 16 residues. CDR3 region: CASSSWGGQGYNEQFF. CDR3 bases: TGTGCCAGCAGCTCTTGGGGGGGACAGGGATACAATGAGCAGTTCTTC.